A single sample is the source of the 28 T cell receptor beta chains below, sequenced in a study of cytomegalovirus exposure and HLA in healthy donors. PCR primers comprised 60 Vbeta and 13 Jbeta primers. Sequencing was performed with immunoSEQ multiplex PCR; in TCRdb, only in-frame clones are kept and a portion is missing. Of 150,000 to 200,000 clones listed, approximately 80% are singletons. Sequenced material: PBMCs. Receptor source: a male donor in good health and CMV-seropositive.

This chain links TRBV9 with TRBJ2-2, with 7 bases matching TRBD2. The germline CDR1 and CDR2 sequences are SGDLS and YYNGEE. The CDR3 sequence is 14 residues long. V trimming: 4 bases; J trimming: 4 bases; junction bases outside the gene matches: 4. CDR3 protein: CASSSGGFTGELFF. The CDR3 nucleotides read TGTGCCAGCAGCTCCGGGGGGTTCACCGGGGAGCTGTTTTTT.

The chain carries TRBV10-2 and TRBJ2-1; 9 positions agree with TRBD2. The germline V gene encodes CDR1 WSHSY and CDR2 SAAADI. V gave up 5 bases and J gave up 2 bases; unmatched junction bases: 1. This CDR3 region has 14 residues. The CDR3 sequence is CASSLAGTYNEQFF. The CDR3, as DNA: TGCGCCAGCAGTCTAGCGGGGACCTACAATGAGCAGTTCTTC.

The CDR3 protein is CAWSPRPVDNSPLHF. The CDR3 nucleotides read TGTGCCTGGAGTCCGAGGCCCGTTGATAATTCACCCCTCCACTTT. The rearrangement links TRBV30 to TRBJ1-6, with no clear D. Germline lookup yields CDR1 GTSNPN and CDR2 SVGIG (reference sequence). V dropped 2 bases and J dropped 5 bases, with 13 bases sitting between them. The CDR3 is 15 amino acids. Combining the CDR3 with reference TRBV30 and TRBJ1-6 gives the whole variable domain SQTIHQWPATLVQPVGSPLSLECTVEGTSNPNLYWYRQAAGRGLQLLFYSVGIGQISSEVPQNLSASRPQDRQFILSSKKLLLSDSGFYLCAWSPRPVDNSPLHFGNGTRLTVT.

This sequence joins TRBV10-1 and TRBJ2-3; D call uncertain. The V gene's germline CDR1 is WNHNN and CDR2 SYGVQD (reference sequence). The CDR3 loop spans 14 amino acids. V shed 3 bases and J shed 4 bases, with 11 bases lying between them. The CDR3 DNA follows: TGCGCCAGCAGTGAATCGGGTTACGCAGATACGCAGTATTTT. As protein: CASSESGYADTQYF.

The V call is TRBV6-4, the J call TRBJ1-2, with D unresolved. Trimming left V 4 bases short and J 4 bases short, with 13 bases between. There are 14 residues in the CDR3. Germline V gene sequence: CDR1 MRHNA, CDR2 SNTAGT. The CDR3 region has the DNA TGTGCCAGCAGTGCCTCCCCCGGGTCCTATGGCTACACCTTC. Protein sequence: CASSASPGSYGYTF.

As regards this clone: Compared with germline, one end of the junction differs, possibly owing to a read error. Here the CDR3 reads CSSSFMSGANTGELFF. DNA of the CDR3: TGTTCCAGCAGCTTCATGAGCGGGGCGAACACCGGGGAGCTGTTTTTT. This chain connects TRBV7-9 to TRBJ2-2; 7 bases align to TRBD2. This CDR3 is built from 16 residues. CDR1 and CDR2 from the germline V gene are SEHNR and FQNEAQ (reference sequence).

CDR3 protein: CASRTGGNTGELFF. The CDR3 DNA is TGTGCCAGTAGGACAGGGGGGAACACCGGGGAGCTGTTTTTT. V is TRBV19 and J is TRBJ2-2, with 9 bases identical to TRBD1. Unmatched junction bases numbered 0, after V lost 6 bases and J lost 1 base. This CDR3 has 14 residues. Germline CDR1 reads LNHDA; CDR2 reads SQIVND (reference sequence).

V gene TRBV5-1 combines with J gene TRBJ2-3, with 9 bases fitting TRBD1. Germline V gives CDR1 SGHRS, CDR2 YFSETQ. There are 14 residues in the CDR3. With V trimmed by 3 bases and J by 1 base, 0 bases remained unmatched. CDR3 in DNA: TGCGCCAGCAGCTGGGACAGGGGCACAGATACGCAGTATTTT. It yields the protein CASSWDRGTDTQYF.

This chain uses TRBV6-5 with TRBJ2-7, with 8 bases lining up with TRBD1. CDR1 is MNHEY and CDR2 is SVGAGI in the germline V gene. V gave up 0 bases and J gave up 0 bases; unmatched junction bases: 1. This CDR3 contains 15 residues. CDR3 in amino acids: CASSYSTGDSYEQYF. The CDR3 nucleotides read TGTGCCAGCAGTTACTCGACAGGGGACTCCTACGAGCAGTACTTC.

This clone was seen a few times. The chain is built from TRBV5-1 and TRBJ1-5, with 12 bases fitting TRBD1. V shed 4 bases and J 7 bases; nucleotides not matched to a gene: 3. CDR3 length: 14 amino acids. Germline CDR1 and CDR2: SGHRS and YFSETQ. Written as DNA, the CDR3 is TGCGCCAGCAGCCTTGGGACAGGGGGCCAGCCCCAGCATTTT. This codes for CASSLGTGGQPQHF.

This chain links TRBV4-2 with TRBJ1-5; 9 bases match TRBD1. V gave up 2 bases and J gave up 5 bases; unmatched junction bases: 10. The CDR3 length is 17 residues. Germline V lookup: CDR1 LGHNA, CDR2 YNFKEQ. The CDR3, as DNA: TGTGCCAGCAGCCAACTTACCTCGACAGGGGGTTATCAGCCCCAGCATTTT. Its protein product is CASSQLTSTGGYQPQHF.

The rearrangement links TRBV5-8 to TRBJ2-3; 13 bases agree with TRBD2. Germline V lookup: CDR1 SGHTS, CDR2 YDEGEE. CDR3 length equals 17 residues. V dropped 4 bases and J dropped 0; count of bases not matched to a gene: 5. CDR3 in DNA: TGTGCCAGCAGCCAAGGGACTAGCGGGGCCAGCACAGATACGCAGTATTTT. Translating it yields CASSQGTSGASTDTQYF.

In its sample, this clone was seen a few times. The gene calls are TRBV6-6 and TRBJ2-7, with 7 bases matching TRBD1. Trimming removed 7 bases from V and 4 bases from J; junction bases left unmatched: 7. There are 13 residues in the CDR3. Germline CDR1 reads MNHNY; CDR2 reads SVGAGI (reference sequence). The CDR3 sequence is CASTPGQNYEQYF. For the CDR3, the DNA is TGTGCCAGCACCCCGGGACAGAATTACGAGCAGTACTTC.

The J gene is TRBJ1-5, the V gene TRBV7-8, with D maybe TRBD1 (6 bases). Germline-derived CDR1 and CDR2 are SGHVS and FQNEAQ. The CDR3 loop spans 15 amino acids. V was cut by 1 base and J by 2 bases, with 9 bases left in between. CDR3 DNA sequence: TGTGCCAGCAGCTTAGGGTCAGGGGGCAATCAGCCCCAGCATTTT. Protein product: CASSLGSGGNQPQHF. Using reference TRBV7-8 and TRBJ1-5 for the parts outside the CDR3, the full variable domain is GAGVSQSPRYKVAKRGQDVALRCDPISGHVSLFWYQQALGQGPEFLTYFQNEAQLDKSGLPSDRFFAERPEGSVSTLKIQRTQQEDSAVYLCASSLGSGGNQPQHFGDGTRLSIL.

The chain has TRBV7-2 and TRBJ1-2, with D hard to call. Germline CDR1 SGHTA, CDR2 FQGNSA. V shed 1 base and J shed 2 bases, with 11 bases lying between them. The CDR3 has 15 residues. The CDR3 spells CASSLGAGSNYGYTF. CDR3 bases: TGTGCCAGCAGCTTAGGGGCAGGTTCGAACTATGGCTACACCTTC.

V is TRBV4-3 and J is TRBJ1-2; the match to TRBD1 covers 10 bases. Germline V gene data show CDR1 as LGHNA and CDR2 as YSLEER. The CDR3 contains 14 residues. Trimming took 1 base from V and 7 from J; bases not matched to a gene: 3. CDR3 bases: TGCGCCAGCAGCCAAGCGGGACAGGGGCTTGGCTACACCTTC. Translated: CASSQAGQGLGYTF.

The CDR3: CASSYSQGASSYEQYF. The CDR3, as DNA: TGTGCCAGCAGTTACTCCCAGGGGGCCAGCTCCTACGAGCAGTACTTC. The chain recombines TRBV6-6 with TRBJ2-7; TRBD1 matches 8 bases. Losses at the gene ends were 0 bases for V and 0 bases for J; bases not matched to a gene: 4. CDR1 and CDR2 (germline): MNHNY, SVGAGI (reference sequence). The length of the CDR3 is 16 residues.

This clone was seen only a few times. This chain links TRBV4-2 with TRBJ2-7; 8 nucleotides line up with TRBD1. The CDR3 totals 14 residues. Germline lookup yields CDR1 LGHNA and CDR2 YNFKEQ. V lost 1 base to trimming and J lost 6 bases; unmatched junction nucleotides: 5. The CDR3 nucleotides read TGTGCCAGCAGCCAAGTAGGACAGGGAGGCGAGCAGTACTTC. Translated, it gives CASSQVGQGGEQYF.

J is TRBJ2-7 and V is TRBV27; TRBD1 might be the D (5 bases). The ends were cut back, 6 bases at V and 2 bases at J, with 20 bases in the middle. CDR3 length equals 16 residues. Germline CDR1 is MNHEY and CDR2 is SMNVEV (reference sequence). The CDR3: CASSPLMGRNPYEQYF. CDR3 sequence (DNA): TGTGCCAGCAGCCCTCTTATGGGGCGCAACCCCTACGAGCAGTACTTC.

V gene TRBV2 combines with J gene TRBJ2-1; 10 bases are shared with TRBD1. Unmatched junction bases numbered 15, after V lost 5 bases and J lost 2 bases. This CDR3 has 19 residues. Looked up from germline, CDR1 is SNHLY and CDR2 is FYNNEI. The CDR3 spells CASSHSGQGDERTYNEQFF. The CDR3 DNA reads as TGTGCCAGCAGTCACTCTGGACAGGGGGATGAGAGGACCTACAATGAGCAGTTCTTC.

The rearrangement links TRBV2 to TRBJ2-2, with 8 nucleotides matching TRBD2. Germline V gives CDR1 SNHLY, CDR2 FYNNEI. J was trimmed by 1 base and V by 4 bases; bases with no gene match: 2. The CDR3 is 15 residues long. The CDR3 sequence is CASSVAGGNTGELFF. The DNA for the CDR3 is TGTGCCAGCAGTGTTGCGGGGGGGAACACCGGGGAGCTGTTTTTT.

The chain recombines TRBV7-9 with TRBJ2-7, with 12 bases aligning to TRBD2. J gave up 2 bases and V 4 bases, and 3 bases lay outside the gene matches. The CDR3 is made up of 15 amino acids. Germline V gene lookup returns CDR1 SEHNR and CDR2 FQNEAQ (reference sequence). In DNA form, the CDR3 reads TGTGCCAGCAGCTGGACTAGCGGGGAACCCTACGAGCAGTACTTC. Its protein is CASSWTSGEPYEQYF.

The chain recombines TRBV30 with TRBJ1-3, with D tentatively TRBD1 (5 bases). The CDR3 has 14 amino acids. Looked up from germline, CDR1 is GTSNPN and CDR2 is SVGIG (reference sequence). With 2 bases removed from V and 2 bases from J, the gap between germline ends came to 10 bases. CDR3 protein: CAWSPGLAGNTIYF. As DNA, the CDR3 is TGTGCCTGGAGTCCAGGGCTGGCTGGAAACACCATATATTTT.

The V gene is TRBV9, the J gene TRBJ1-1, with 8 bases matching TRBD1. The germline V gene encodes CDR1 SGDLS and CDR2 YYNGEE. The CDR3 is 15 amino acids. V lost 4 bases and J lost 5; bases outside the gene matches: 10. DNA for the CDR3: TGTGCCAGCAGCCCCCATCGGACAGGGCGGACTGAAGCTTTCTTT. It is translated as CASSPHRTGRTEAFF.

The gene calls are TRBV27 and TRBJ2-3, with a weak D call TRBD2 (5 bases). The length of the CDR3 is 13 residues. Germline-derived CDR1 and CDR2 are MNHEY and SMNVEV (reference sequence). V lost 9 bases, J lost 2 bases, and 12 bases lay in between. This CDR3 reads CASGGLSTDTQYF. CDR3 sequence (DNA): TGTGCCAGTGGAGGACTTTCCACAGATACGCAGTATTTT.

Only a few counts were recorded for this clone. The gene calls are TRBV5-4 and TRBJ1-2, with a possible D match to TRBD1 (5 bases). The germline V and J ends were trimmed by 3 bases and 8 bases, with 14 bases remaining between them. This CDR3 comprises 13 residues. The germline V gene has CDR1 SGHNT and CDR2 YYREEE (reference sequence). This CDR3 reads CASSSSGGIGYTF. The CDR3 nucleotides are TGTGCCAGCAGCTCCTCGGGGGGGATCGGCTACACCTTC.

This chain joins TRBV11-2 and TRBJ2-2; possible D gene TRBD2, 6 bases. The CDR3 contains 13 residues. V lost 1 base to trimming and J lost 6 bases, with 6 bases between them. Germline CDR1 reads SGHAT; CDR2 reads FQNNGV. The DNA for the CDR3 is TGTGCCAGCAGCTTAGGGGGGGCCGGGGAGCTGTTTTTT. Its protein product is CASSLGGAGELFF.

The V call is TRBV7-2, the J call TRBJ2-7; tentative D call: TRBD1 (5 bases). The germline gives CDR1 SGHTA, CDR2 FQGNSA. This CDR3 region has 14 residues. V lost 4 bases to trimming and J lost 5 bases, with 15 bases between them. Here the CDR3 DNA reads TGTGCCAGCAGCTCAAGGAACAGGCCCCACGAGCAGTACTTC. Translated: CASSSRNRPHEQYF.